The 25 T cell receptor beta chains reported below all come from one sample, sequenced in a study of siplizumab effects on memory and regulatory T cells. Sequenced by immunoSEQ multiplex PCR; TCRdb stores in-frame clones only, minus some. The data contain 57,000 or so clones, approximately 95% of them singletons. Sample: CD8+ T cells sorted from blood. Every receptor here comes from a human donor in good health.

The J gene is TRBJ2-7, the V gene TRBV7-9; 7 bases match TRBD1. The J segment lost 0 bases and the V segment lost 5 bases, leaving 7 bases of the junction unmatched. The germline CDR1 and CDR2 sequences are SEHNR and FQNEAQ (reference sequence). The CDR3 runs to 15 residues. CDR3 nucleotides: TGTGCCAGCAGCACACCGGGACAGAGCTCCTACGAGCAGTACTTC. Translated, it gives CASSTPGQSSYEQYF.

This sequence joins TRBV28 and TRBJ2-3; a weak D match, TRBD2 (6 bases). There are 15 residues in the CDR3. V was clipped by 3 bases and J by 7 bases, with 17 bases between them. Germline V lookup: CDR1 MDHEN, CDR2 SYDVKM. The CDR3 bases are TGTGCCAGCAGTTTTTTAGCGGAGACGACACATACGCAGTATTTT. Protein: CASSFLAETTHTQYF.

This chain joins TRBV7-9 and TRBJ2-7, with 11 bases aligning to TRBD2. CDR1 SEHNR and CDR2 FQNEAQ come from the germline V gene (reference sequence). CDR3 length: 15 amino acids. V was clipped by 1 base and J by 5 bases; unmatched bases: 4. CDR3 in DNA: TGTGCCAGCAGCTTAGTTGGACTAGCGGGTGACGAGCAGTACTTC. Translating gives CASSLVGLAGDEQYF.

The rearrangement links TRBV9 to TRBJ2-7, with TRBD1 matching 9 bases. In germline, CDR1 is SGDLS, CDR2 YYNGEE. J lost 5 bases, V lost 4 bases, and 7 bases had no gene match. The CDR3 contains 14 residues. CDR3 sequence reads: CASSPRTGAHEQYF. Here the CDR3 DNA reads TGTGCCAGCAGCCCGCGGACAGGGGCCCACGAGCAGTACTTC.

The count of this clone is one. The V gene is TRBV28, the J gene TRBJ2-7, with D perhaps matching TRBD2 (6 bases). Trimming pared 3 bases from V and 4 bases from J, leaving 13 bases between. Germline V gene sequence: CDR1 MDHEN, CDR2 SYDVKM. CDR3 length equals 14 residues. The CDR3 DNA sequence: TGTGCCAGCAGTTTTGGAGGGAGTGGGTACGAGCAGTACTTC. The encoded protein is CASSFGGSGYEQYF.

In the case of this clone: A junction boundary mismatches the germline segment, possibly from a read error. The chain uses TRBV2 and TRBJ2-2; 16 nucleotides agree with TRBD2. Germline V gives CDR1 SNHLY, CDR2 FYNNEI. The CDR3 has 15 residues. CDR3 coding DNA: TGTGCCAGCAGAGAAGGGACTAGCGGGAGGGGAGAGCTGTTTTTT. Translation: CASREGTSGRGELFF.

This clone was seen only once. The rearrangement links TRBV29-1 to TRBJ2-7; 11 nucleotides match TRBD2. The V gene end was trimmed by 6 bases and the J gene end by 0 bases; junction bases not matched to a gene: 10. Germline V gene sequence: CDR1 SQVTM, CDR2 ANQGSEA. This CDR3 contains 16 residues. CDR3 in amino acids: CSVRGTSGKSSYEQYF. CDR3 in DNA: TGCAGCGTAAGGGGGACTAGCGGAAAGAGCTCCTACGAGCAGTACTTC.

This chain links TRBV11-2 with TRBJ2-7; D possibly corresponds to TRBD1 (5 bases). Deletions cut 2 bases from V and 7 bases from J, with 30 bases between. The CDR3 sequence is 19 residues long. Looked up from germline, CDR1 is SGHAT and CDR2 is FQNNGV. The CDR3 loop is CASSLNYYTDSHSTPEQYF. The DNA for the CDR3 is TGTGCCAGCAGCTTAAACTATTACACTGACAGTCACTCGACCCCGGAGCAGTACTTC.

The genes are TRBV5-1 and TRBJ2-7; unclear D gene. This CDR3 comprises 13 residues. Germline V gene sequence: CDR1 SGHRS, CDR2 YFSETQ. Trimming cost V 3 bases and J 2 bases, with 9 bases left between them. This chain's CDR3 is CASSSEETYEQYF. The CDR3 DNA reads TGCGCCAGCAGCTCCGAAGAGACCTACGAGCAGTACTTC.

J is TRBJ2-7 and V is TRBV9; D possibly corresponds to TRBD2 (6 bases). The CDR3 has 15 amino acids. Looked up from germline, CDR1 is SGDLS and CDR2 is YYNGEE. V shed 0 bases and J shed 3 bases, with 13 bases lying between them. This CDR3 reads CASSVGDSLYYEQYF. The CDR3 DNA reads TGTGCCAGCAGCGTAGGGGACTCGCTTTACTACGAGCAGTACTTC.

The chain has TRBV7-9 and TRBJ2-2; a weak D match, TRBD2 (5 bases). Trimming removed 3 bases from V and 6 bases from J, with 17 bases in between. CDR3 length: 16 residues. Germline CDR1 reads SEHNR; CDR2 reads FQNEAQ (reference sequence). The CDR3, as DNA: TGTGCCAGCAGCTTGCCTTTCGGTAGCGCCCCCGGGGAGCTGTTTTTT. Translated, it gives CASSLPFGSAPGELFF.

The CDR3 DNA reads as TGTGCCAGCAGTGATGGGACAGGGGACTACTACGAGCAGTACTTC. It codes for CASSDGTGDYYEQYF. V gene TRBV27 combines with J gene TRBJ2-7; 10 bases agree with TRBD1. The CDR3 totals 15 residues. Losses at the gene ends were 5 bases for V and 3 bases for J; bases not matched to a gene: 7. Germline CDR1 MNHEY, CDR2 SMNVEV (reference sequence).

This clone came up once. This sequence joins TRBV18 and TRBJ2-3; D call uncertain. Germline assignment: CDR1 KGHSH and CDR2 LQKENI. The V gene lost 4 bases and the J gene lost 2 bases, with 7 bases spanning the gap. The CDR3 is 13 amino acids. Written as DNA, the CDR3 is TGTGCCAGCTCACGGACGATCACAGATACGCAGTATTTT. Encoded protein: CASSRTITDTQYF.

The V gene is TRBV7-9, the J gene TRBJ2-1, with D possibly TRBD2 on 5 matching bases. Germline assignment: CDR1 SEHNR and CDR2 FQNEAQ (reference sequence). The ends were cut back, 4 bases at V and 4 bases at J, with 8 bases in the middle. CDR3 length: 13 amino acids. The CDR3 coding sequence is TGTGCCAGCAGCTCTGCGGGTTACAATGAGCAGTTCTTC. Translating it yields CASSSAGYNEQFF.

As DNA, the CDR3 is TGTGCCAGCAGCCACGGGGACGGCTACGAGCAGTACTTC. Translation: CASSHGDGYEQYF. This chain uses TRBV14 with TRBJ2-7; perhaps D is TRBD1 or TRBD2 (5 bases each). This CDR3 spans 13 amino acids. V gave up 3 bases and J gave up 3 bases, with 9 bases separating them. The germline V gene encodes CDR1 SGHDN and CDR2 FVKESK.

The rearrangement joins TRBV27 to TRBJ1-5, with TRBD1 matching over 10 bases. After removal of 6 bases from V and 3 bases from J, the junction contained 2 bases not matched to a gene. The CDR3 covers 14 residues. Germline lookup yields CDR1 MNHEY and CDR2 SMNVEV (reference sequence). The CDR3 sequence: CASRTGGDNQPQHF. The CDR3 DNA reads TGTGCCAGCAGGACAGGGGGCGACAATCAGCCCCAGCATTTT.

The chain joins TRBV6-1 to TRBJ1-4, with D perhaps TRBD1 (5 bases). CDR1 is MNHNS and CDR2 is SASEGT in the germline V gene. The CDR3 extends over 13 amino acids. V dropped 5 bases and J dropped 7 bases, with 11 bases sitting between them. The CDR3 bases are TGTGCCAGCAGTACAGGTTTGAGTGAAAAACTGTTTTTT. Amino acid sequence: CASSTGLSEKLFF.

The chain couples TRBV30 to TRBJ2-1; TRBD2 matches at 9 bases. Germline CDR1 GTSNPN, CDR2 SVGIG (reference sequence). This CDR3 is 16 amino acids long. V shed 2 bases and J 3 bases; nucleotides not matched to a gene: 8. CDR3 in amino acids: CAWSSIPSGIYNEQFF. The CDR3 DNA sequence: TGTGCCTGGAGTTCGATCCCTAGCGGGATCTACAATGAGCAGTTCTTC.

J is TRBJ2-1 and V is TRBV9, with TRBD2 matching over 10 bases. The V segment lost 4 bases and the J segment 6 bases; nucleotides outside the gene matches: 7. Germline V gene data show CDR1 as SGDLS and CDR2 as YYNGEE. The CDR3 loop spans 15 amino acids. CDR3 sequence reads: CASSSGLASGNEQFF. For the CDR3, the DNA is TGTGCCAGCAGCTCGGGACTAGCGAGTGGCAATGAGCAGTTCTTC.

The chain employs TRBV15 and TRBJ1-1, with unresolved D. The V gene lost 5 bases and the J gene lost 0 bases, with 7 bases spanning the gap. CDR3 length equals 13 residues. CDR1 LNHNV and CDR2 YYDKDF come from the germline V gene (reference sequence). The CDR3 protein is CATSRGLNTEAFF. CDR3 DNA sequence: TGTGCCACCAGCCGCGGGTTGAACACTGAAGCTTTCTTT.

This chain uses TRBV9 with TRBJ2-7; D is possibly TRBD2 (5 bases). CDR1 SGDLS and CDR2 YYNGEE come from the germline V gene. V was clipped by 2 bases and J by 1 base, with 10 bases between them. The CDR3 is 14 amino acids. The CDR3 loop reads CASSVGAESYEQYF. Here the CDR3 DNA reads TGTGCCAGCAGCGTGGGAGCGGAGTCCTACGAGCAGTACTTC.

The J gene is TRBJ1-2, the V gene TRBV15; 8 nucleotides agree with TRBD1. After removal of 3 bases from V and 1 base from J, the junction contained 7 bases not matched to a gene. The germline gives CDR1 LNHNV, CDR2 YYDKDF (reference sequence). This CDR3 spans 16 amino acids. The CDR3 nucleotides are TGTGCCACCAGCAGCCGACCAGGACAGGGTAACTATGGCTACACCTTC. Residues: CATSSRPGQGNYGYTF.

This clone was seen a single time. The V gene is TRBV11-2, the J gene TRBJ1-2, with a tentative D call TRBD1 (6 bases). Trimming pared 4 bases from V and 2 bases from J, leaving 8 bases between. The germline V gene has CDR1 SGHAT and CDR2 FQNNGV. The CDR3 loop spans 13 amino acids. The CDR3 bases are TGTGCCAGCAGCTACACAGGGAACTATGGCTACACCTTC. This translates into CASSYTGNYGYTF.

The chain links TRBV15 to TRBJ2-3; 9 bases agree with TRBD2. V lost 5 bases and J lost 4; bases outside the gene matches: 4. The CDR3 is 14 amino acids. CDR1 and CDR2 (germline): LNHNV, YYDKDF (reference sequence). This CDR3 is CATSGGTSPDTQYF. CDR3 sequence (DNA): TGTGCCACCAGCGGCGGGACTAGCCCAGATACGCAGTATTTT.

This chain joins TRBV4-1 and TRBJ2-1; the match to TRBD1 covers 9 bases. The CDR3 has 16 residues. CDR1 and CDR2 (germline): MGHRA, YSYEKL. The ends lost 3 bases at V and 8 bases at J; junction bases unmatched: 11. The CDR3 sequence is CASSQELGQGFHEQFF. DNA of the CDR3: TGCGCCAGCAGCCAGGAGCTAGGACAGGGGTTTCATGAGCAGTTCTTC.